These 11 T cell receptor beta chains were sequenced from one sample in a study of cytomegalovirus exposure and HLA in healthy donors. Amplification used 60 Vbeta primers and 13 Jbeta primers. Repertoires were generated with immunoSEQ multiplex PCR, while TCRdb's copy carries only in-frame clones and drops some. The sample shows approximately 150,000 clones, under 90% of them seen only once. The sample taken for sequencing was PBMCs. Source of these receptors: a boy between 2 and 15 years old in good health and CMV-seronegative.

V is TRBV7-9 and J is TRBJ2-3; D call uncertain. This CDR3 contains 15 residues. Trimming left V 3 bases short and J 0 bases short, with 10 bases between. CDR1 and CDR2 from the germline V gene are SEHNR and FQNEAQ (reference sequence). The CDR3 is CASSFAVDSTDTQYF. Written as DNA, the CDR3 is TGTGCCAGCAGCTTTGCAGTCGATAGCACAGATACGCAGTATTTT.

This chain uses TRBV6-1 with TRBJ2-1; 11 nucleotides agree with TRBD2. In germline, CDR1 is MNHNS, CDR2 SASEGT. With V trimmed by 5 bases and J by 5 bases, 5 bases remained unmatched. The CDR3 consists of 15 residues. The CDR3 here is CASSMMGLADNEQFF. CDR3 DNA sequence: TGTGCCAGCAGTATGATGGGACTAGCGGACAATGAGCAGTTCTTC.

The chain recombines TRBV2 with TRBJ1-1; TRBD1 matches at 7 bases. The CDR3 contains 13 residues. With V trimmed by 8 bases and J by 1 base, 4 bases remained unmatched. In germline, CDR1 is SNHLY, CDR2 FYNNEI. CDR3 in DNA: TGTGCCAGCTCGACAGGGCGGAACACTGAAGCTTTCTTT. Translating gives CASSTGRNTEAFF.

CDR3 in amino acids: CASSIAPKQPQHF. The CDR3 DNA sequence: TGTGCCAGTAGTATAGCTCCTAAGCAGCCCCAGCATTTT. The chain couples TRBV19 to TRBJ1-5; D is ambiguous. CDR1 is LNHDA and CDR2 is SQIVND in the germline V gene (reference sequence). The V end was cut by 1 base, the J end by 7 bases, with 8 bases between. The CDR3 covers 13 residues. The entire variable domain, with the rest obtained from reference TRBV19 and TRBJ1-5, is as follows: DGGITQSPKYLFRKEGQNVTLSCEQNLNHDAMYWYRQDPGQGLRLIYYSQIVNDFQKGDIAEGYSVSREKKESFPLTVTSAQKNPTAFYLCASSIAPKQPQHFGDGTRLSIL.

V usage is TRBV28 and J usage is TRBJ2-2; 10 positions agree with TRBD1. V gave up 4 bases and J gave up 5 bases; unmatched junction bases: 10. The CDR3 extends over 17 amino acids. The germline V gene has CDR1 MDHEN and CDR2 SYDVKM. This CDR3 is CASSSPTGTGATGELFF. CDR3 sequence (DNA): TGTGCCAGCAGTTCTCCGACCGGGACAGGGGCGACCGGGGAGCTGTTTTTT.

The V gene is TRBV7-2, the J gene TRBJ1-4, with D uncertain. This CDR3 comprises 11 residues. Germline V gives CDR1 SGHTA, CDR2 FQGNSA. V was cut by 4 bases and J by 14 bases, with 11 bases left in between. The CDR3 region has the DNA TGTGCCAGCAGCTCCGGAGGAAGGCTGTTTTTT. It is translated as CASSSGGRLFF.

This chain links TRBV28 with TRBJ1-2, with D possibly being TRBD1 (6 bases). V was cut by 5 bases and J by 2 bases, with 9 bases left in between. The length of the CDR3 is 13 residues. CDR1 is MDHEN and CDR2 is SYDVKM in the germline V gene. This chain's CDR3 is CASSGGANYGYTF. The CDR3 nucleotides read TGTGCCAGCAGTGGGGGGGCGAACTATGGCTACACCTTC.

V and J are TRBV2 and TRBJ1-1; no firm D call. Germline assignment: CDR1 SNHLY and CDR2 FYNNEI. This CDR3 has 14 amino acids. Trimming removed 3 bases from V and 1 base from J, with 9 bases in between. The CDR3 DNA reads TGTGCCAGCAGTGATGGGGAGAAGAACACTGAAGCTTTCTTT. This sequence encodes CASSDGEKNTEAFF.

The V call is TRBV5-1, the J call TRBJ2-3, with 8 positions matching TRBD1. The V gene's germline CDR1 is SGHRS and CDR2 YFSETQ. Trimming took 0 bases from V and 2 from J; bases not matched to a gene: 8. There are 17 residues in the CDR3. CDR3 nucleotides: TGCGCCAGCAGCTTGGAGCGGGCAGGGGGCCTCACAGATACGCAGTATTTT. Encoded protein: CASSLERAGGLTDTQYF.

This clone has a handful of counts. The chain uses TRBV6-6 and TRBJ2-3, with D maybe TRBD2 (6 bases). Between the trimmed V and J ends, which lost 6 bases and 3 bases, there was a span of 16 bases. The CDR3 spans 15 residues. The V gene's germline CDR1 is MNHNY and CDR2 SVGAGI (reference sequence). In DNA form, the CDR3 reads TGTGCCAGCAGAGCACTAGCTATAGGGACAGATACGCAGTATTTT. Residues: CASRALAIGTDTQYF.

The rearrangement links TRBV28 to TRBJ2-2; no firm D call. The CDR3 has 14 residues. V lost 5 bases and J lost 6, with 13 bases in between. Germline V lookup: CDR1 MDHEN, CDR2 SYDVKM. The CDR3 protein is CASSIQSFSGELFF. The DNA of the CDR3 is TGTGCCAGCAGTATACAGAGTTTTTCCGGGGAGCTGTTTTTT. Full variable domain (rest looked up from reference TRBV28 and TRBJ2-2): DVKVTQSSRYLVKRTGEKVFLECVQDMDHENMFWYRQDPGLGLRLIYFSYDVKMKEKGDIPEGYSVSREKKERFSLILESASTNQTSMYLCASSIQSFSGELFFGEGSRLTVL.